This is a list of T cell receptor beta chains from one sample in a study of T cells in Graves' hyperthyroidism and ophthalmopathy. One entry per CDR3 protein, called by TCRdb with MiXCR from the multiplex PCR reads. The table lists 600,000 to 850,000 distinct CDR3 sequences, 18% of them singletons. The sample comprised blood. These receptors were collected from a woman between 45 and 65 years old with Graves' hyperthyroidism that later progressed to Graves' ophthalmopathy. CDR3s include the opening cysteine and the closing phenylalanine or tryptophan. The order of the fields is CDR3 protein, V gene, clone size, D gene. The D gene is left open where the match is weak. Clone size is shown for a subset of rows, as once, few, many or a class of expanded clone.

CASSIYPYSGNTIYF	TRBV19	NA	NA
CASSQEGQGGHSGNTIYF	TRBV4-2	NA	TRBD1
CASSNGQGYNSPLHF	TRBV11-2	many	TRBD1
CASRWVPAAEAFF	TRBV5-1	many	NA
CASSLGLGQATEAFF	TRBV12-3/TRBV12-4	many	NA
CASSSRDSKNIQYF	TRBV2	many	TRBD1
CASSLDRNFYGYTF	TRBV7-6	NA	NA
CASSQGTSGGQETQYF	TRBV3-1	many	TRBD2
CSVEDTANTEAFF	TRBV29-1	few	NA
CSAQRETDLNAEAFF	TRBV29-1	NA	NA
CASSLEGSTGWGYGYTF	TRBV11-2	NA	NA
CASSRVLGGASTNEKLFF	TRBV19	NA	NA
CASTRGTGAYEPQHF	TRBV7-9	NA	TRBD1
CATSDPPGELFF	TRBV24-1	few	NA
CASSEVLPGAEAFF	TRBV6-4	NA	NA
CASSPDQGTEAFF	TRBV11-2	many	NA
CASTKTESNQPQHF	TRBV7-9	NA	NA
CASSIRTGENNSPLHF	TRBV19	NA	TRBD1
CASSSSGGSNTGELFF	TRBV11-3	many	TRBD2
CASSEIALAGMNTGELFF	TRBV2	NA	TRBD2
CSAEARGSSVWDEQFF	TRBV20-1	many	NA
CASSTQWTSANEQFF	TRBV19	few	TRBD2
CASSEGQFGDTQYF	TRBV10-1	NA	NA
CSAGTYGNSPLHF	TRBV20-1	few	NA
CSTPRGQGQETQYF	TRBV20-1	many	TRBD1